A selection of T cell receptor beta chains follows, all from one sample in a study of shared clonotypes between healthy human individuals. Only in-frame clones appear in the TCRdb table, and some are missing; sequencing was by immunoSEQ multiplex PCR. The table shows about a million clones, with roughly 72% occurring only once. The specimen was memory CD4+ T cells sorted from blood. Receptor source: a man in his late teens or twenties in good health. CDR3s include the opening cysteine and the closing phenylalanine or tryptophan. The D gene is left open where the match is weak. The size of a clone is reported for some rows only, either as once, few or many, or as a class for expanded clones.

j_call d_call v_call clone_size cdr3_aa cdr3_nt
TRBJ2-6 - TRBV6-5 - CASSYIVSGANVLTF TGTGCCAGCAGTTACATAGTCTCTGGGGCCAACGTCCTGACTTTC
TRBJ1-6 TRBD1 TRBV6-5 - CASTKDRGLGALHF TGTGCCAGCACCAAGGACAGGGGGTTAGGGGCCCTCCACTTT
TRBJ1-2 - TRBV6-1 - CASSEGNYGYTF TGTGCCAGCAGCGAGGGGAACTATGGCTACACCTTC
TRBJ1-1 - TRBV6-5 few CASSYGLPNTEAFF TGTGCCAGCAGTTACGGCCTTCCGAACACTGAAGCTTTCTTT
TRBJ2-2 - TRBV10-1 few CASSESNTGELFF TGCGCCAGCAGTGAGTCTAACACCGGGGAGCTGTTTTTT
TRBJ1-5 - TRBV6-6 - CASKGGLQPQHF TGTGCCAGCAAGGGGGGCCTTCAGCCCCAGCATTTT
TRBJ2-3 TRBD2 TRBV11-2 - CASSLRPSGSVSTDTQYF TGTGCCAGCAGCTTAAGGCCTAGCGGGAGCGTCAGCACAGATACGCAGTATTTT
TRBJ2-3 - TRBV5-4 - CASSLKDTQYF TGTGCCAGCAGCTTGAAAGATACGCAGTATTTT
TRBJ2-2 - TRBV5-1 - CASSAGANTGELFF TGCGCCAGCTCCGCAGGGGCAAACACCGGGGAGCTGTTTTTT
TRBJ2-7 - TRBV9 few CASSVEGTSAEQYF TGTGCCAGCAGCGTAGAAGGGACCTCTGCCGAGCAGTACTTC
TRBJ1-2 TRBD1 TRBV6-1 - CASSERGGQGVRGYTF TGTGCCAGCAGTGAAAGGGGGGGACAGGGTGTCCGAGGCTACACCTTC
TRBJ1-2 - TRBV23-1 few CASSQSFHGYTF TGCGCCAGCAGTCAATCGTTCCATGGCTACACCTTC
TRBJ1-6 - TRBV7-2 - CASSLQSPSPLHF TGTGCCAGCAGCTTACAGTCCCCATCACCCCTCCACTTT
TRBJ1-4 - TRBV5-5 - CASSGNVGLNEKLFF TGTGCCAGCAGCGGGAATGTGGGTTTAAATGAAAAACTGTTTTTT
TRBJ2-4 - TRBV13 - CASSFGGRNIQYF TGTGCCAGCAGCTTTGGTGGTAGGAACATTCAGTACTTC
TRBJ2-2 - TRBV7-2 - CASSPVLATIATGELFF TGTGCCAGCAGCCCGGTTCTAGCCACAATTGCCACCGGGGAGCTGTTTTTT
TRBJ1-1 TRBD1 TRBV19 few CASSDRGRTNTEAFF TGTGCCAGTAGTGACAGGGGGCGGACGAACACTGAAGCTTTCTTT
TRBJ2-7 TRBD1 TRBV7-3 - CASSTTGTGGQRGEQYF TGTGCCAGCAGCACGACCGGGACAGGGGGCCAGCGGGGCGAGCAGTACTTC
TRBJ1-1 - TRBV5-1 - CASSWGTNTEAFF TGCGCCAGCAGCTGGGGGACGAACACTGAAGCTTTCTTT
TRBJ2-6 - TRBV5-6 - CASSPPGVSGANVLTF TGTGCCAGCAGTCCTCCGGGAGTCTCTGGGGCCAACGTCCTGACTTTC
TRBJ2-1 - TRBV7-2 - CASSLSWTYNEQFF TGTGCCAGCAGCTTAAGTTGGACTTACAATGAGCAGTTCTTC
TRBJ2-5 TRBD1 TRBV18 - CASSPPLRGTVQETQYF TGTGCCAGCTCACCACCTCTACGAGGGACAGTACAAGAGACCCAGTACTTC
TRBJ1-2 - TRBV19 - CASTLLTGGHYGYTF TGTGCCAGTACCTTACTAACAGGCGGCCACTATGGCTACACCTTC
TRBJ2-2 TRBD1 TRBV11-3 - CASSFRRQGAGELFF TGTGCCAGCAGCTTTCGTCGGCAGGGGGCCGGGGAGCTGTTTTTT
TRBJ2-7 TRBD2 TRBV7-9 - CASVLAGVVYEQYF TGTGCCAGCGTCCTAGCGGGAGTCGTCTACGAGCAGTACTTC
TRBJ1-4 TRBD1 TRBV30 - CAWRAPRGATNEKLFF TGTGCCTGGAGGGCTCCCAGGGGGGCAACTAATGAAAAACTGTTTTTT
TRBJ2-6 - TRBV5-1 - CASSQSGAGANVLTF TGCGCCAGCAGCCAATCAGGGGCTGGGGCCAACGTCCTGACTTTC
TRBJ1-6 TRBD1 TRBV28 - CASSLRGQGNNSPLHF TGTGCCAGCAGTTTGCGGGGACAGGGAAACAATTCACCCCTCCACTTT
TRBJ1-5 TRBD1 TRBV27 - CASSLNRGDQPQHF TGTGCCAGCAGTTTGAACAGGGGGGACCAGCCCCAGCATTTT
TRBJ1-6 - TRBV6-1 - CASSEDLRGNSPLHF TGTGCCAGCAGTGAGGATCTCCGAGGGAATTCACCCCTCCACTTT
TRBJ2-7 TRBD2 TRBV7-2 - CASSSRVGLFYEQYF TGTGCCAGCAGCTCCCGAGTGGGACTATTCTACGAGCAGTACTTC
TRBJ1-2 TRBD1 TRBV4-1 - CASSEGTGGWYGYTF TGCGCCAGCAGCGAGGGGACAGGGGGCTGGTATGGCTACACCTTC
TRBJ1-6 - TRBV21-1 - CASRGFHVGTAIYNSPLHF TGTGCCAGCAGGGGGTTTCATGTGGGTACAGCCATCTATAATTCACCCCTCCACTTT
TRBJ2-5 - TRBV9 - CASSPGGTGPKTQYF TGTGCCAGCAGCCCCGGGGGTACCGGCCCGAAGACCCAGTACTTC
TRBJ2-7 TRBD2 TRBV11-2 - CASRRPGTRTSEQYF TGTGCCAGCAGACGACCCGGGACTAGGACTAGCGAGCAGTACTTC
TRBJ1-4 - TRBV5-1 - CASSSGGSATNEKLFF TGCGCCAGCAGCTCGGGGGGTTCCGCAACTAATGAAAAACTGTTTTTT
TRBJ2-3 TRBD2 TRBV6-4 few CASSLAGGPDTQYF TGTGCCAGCAGCCTAGCGGGGGGGCCCGATACGCAGTATTTT
TRBJ1-4 - TRBV5-1 once CASSLGGLGEKLFF TGCGCCAGCAGCTTGGGTGGACTTGGTGAAAAACTGTTTTTT
TRBJ1-3 - TRBV27 - CASSLRQGLGNTIYF TGTGCCAGCAGTTTACGGCAGGGACTTGGAAACACCATATATTTT
TRBJ1-4 - TRBV11-2 - CASSLNPWDLTF TGTGCCAGCAGCTTGAATCCGTGGGACCTTACATTT
TRBJ1-4 - TRBV4-3 few CASSQTLWSEKLFF TGCGCCAGCAGCCAGACCCTCTGGAGCGAAAAACTGTTTTTT
TRBJ2-1 - TRBV6-1 - CASSEQSSYNEQFF TGTGCCAGCAGTGAACAGAGCTCCTACAATGAGCAGTTCTTC
TRBJ2-7 TRBD1 TRBV5-1 - CASSHRQGEVYEQYF TGCGCCAGCAGCCACAGACAGGGGGAGGTCTACGAGCAGTACTTC
TRBJ1-2 - TRBV5-5 once CASSSDPTGFGGYTF TGTGCCAGCAGCTCGGACCCTACAGGGTTTGGAGGCTACACCTTC
TRBJ1-2 - TRBV7-8 - CASRSEGGVLDGYTF TGTGCCAGCAGATCAGAGGGGGGGGTCCTTGATGGCTACACCTTC
TRBJ2-7 TRBD1 TRBV6-6 - CASSYPGQGKGEQYF TGTGCCAGCAGTTACCCGGGACAGGGGAAGGGCGAGCAGTACTTC
TRBJ1-6 - TRBV30 - CAWSGTVNSPLHF TGTGCCTGGAGTGGGACAGTAAATTCACCCCTCCACTTT
TRBJ2-1 TRBD1 TRBV4-1 many CASSHSGTGNKNEQFF TGCGCCAGCAGCCATTCAGGGACAGGGAATAAGAATGAGCAGTTCTTC
TRBJ1-2 - TRBV5-1 few CASSLVLGDGYTF TGCGCCAGCAGCTTGGTTTTGGGGGATGGCTACACCTTC
TRBJ2-5 - TRBV2 few CASYAVLDQETQYF TGTGCCAGCTATGCGGTTCTAGACCAAGAGACCCAGTACTTC